The clone carrying this T cell receptor (beta chain) was seen a few times. TCRdb used MiXCR to reprocess the RT-PCR reads, holding one entry per CDR3 protein. The sample contains about 700,000 distinct CDR3 sequences, 14% of which appear only once. Germline V CDR1 and CDR2: KGHDR, SFDVKD. Unmatched junction bases numbered 7, after V lost 4 bases and J lost 0 bases. This CDR3 region has 16 residues. The sample was memory CD4+ T cells from blood. This sequence was found in a female donor in good health, serving as a healthy control. The V gene is TRBV24-1, the J gene TRBJ2-7; TRBD2 agrees at 8 bases. CDR3 residues: CATSDPSGSASYEQYF. The CDR3 region has the DNA TGTGCCACCAGTGACCCGAGCGGGAGCGCCTCCTACGAGCAGTACTTC.